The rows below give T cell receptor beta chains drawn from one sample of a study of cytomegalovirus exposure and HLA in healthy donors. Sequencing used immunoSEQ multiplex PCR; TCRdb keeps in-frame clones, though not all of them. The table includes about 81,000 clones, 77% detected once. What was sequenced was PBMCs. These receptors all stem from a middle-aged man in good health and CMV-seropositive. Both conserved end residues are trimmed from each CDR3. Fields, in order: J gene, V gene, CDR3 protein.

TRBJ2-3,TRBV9,ASSEYRGQGATDTQY
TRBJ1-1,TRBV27,ASSLSVGLWGATEAF
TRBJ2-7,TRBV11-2,ASSLSTTYEQY
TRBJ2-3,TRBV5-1,ASSLYSAGGRDTQY
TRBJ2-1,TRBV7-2,ASSSPTRMGEQF
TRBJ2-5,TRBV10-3,AIRPDRGSMSEETQY
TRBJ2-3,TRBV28,ASRAETDTQY
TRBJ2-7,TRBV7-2,ASSSGGNSYEQY
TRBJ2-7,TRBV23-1,ASETTRGGYEQY
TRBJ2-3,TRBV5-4,ASSSGGLAGNTDTQY
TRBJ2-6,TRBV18,ASSPPSRPGGANVLT
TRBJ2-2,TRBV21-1,ASSSYKSLAGASGELF
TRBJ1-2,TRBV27,ASSSLQGAGGYT
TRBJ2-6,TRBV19,ASSMGVKISGANVLT
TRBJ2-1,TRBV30,ASTSGPGNPKGRSYNEQF
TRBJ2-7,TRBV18,ASSPATRAYEQY
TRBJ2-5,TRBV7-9,ASSLTSGIETQY
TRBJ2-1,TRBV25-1,ASSESGALV
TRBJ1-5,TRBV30,AWSKRGGQPQH
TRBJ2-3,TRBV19,ASSVKDYSDTQY
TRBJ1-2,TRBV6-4,ASSPSQGSYGYT
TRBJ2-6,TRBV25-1,ASSELGGGSGANGLT
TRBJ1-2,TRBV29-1,SVEVGQGSYGYT
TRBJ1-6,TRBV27,ASSHLGGSNSPLH
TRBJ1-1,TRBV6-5,ASKHSRGGSEAF
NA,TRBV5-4,ASSVRQGAYEQY
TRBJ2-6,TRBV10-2,ASSESPQGLAESGANGLT
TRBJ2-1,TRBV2,ASAQGWSSYNEQF
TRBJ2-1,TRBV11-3,AVDVGREGLQF
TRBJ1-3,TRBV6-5,ASSYSGGSSGNTIY
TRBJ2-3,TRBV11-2,ASSFRLAGSTDTQY
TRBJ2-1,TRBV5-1,ASTEREEVEQF
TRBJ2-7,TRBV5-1,ASSLAAGPSYEQY
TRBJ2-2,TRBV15,ATSPRVDTGELF
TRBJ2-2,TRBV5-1,ASSLAASGRATGGELF
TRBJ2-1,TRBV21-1,ASSKLRGTSGRPLHNEQF
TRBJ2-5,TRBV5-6,ASSPGGGSYQETQY
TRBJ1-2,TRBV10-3,ATQHFDRANYGYT
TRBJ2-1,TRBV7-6,ASSRSGVQGEQF
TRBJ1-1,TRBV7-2,ASSLPGSEAF
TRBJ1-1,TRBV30,AWASWYRGEAF
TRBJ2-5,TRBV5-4,ASSQMGTGAETQY
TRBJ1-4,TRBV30,AWSGQLNEKLF
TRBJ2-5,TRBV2,ASSRREGHETQY
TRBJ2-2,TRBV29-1,SVEREGLLTGELF
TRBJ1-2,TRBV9,ASRDEGGAGYT
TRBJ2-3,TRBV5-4,ASSLRDRGTDTQY
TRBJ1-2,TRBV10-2,ASNPEQGVYYGYT
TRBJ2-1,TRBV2,ALGSIEKF
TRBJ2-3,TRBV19,ASRERATDTQY
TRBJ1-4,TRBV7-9,ASSLGPMDEKLF
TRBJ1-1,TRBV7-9,SSSSLGGGTEAF
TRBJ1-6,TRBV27,ASSRTGGTNSPLH
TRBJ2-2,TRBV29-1,SVEASGRTTGELF
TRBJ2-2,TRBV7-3,ASSLTLAGVGTNTGELF
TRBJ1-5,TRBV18,ASSSGTLDQPQH